The rows below give T cell receptor beta chains drawn from one sample of a study of blood T cell repertoires in COVID-19. Method: immunoSEQ multiplex PCR; TCRdb's copy keeps in-frame clones and lacks some. Among 300,000 to 350,000 clones, around nine tenths were seen once, and the ten largest hold roughly 7%. The sample taken for sequencing was peripheral blood. The receptors were gathered from a woman in her 30s with COVID-19, enrolled during active disease. CDR3s include the opening cysteine and the closing phenylalanine or tryptophan. A D gene is named only where the DNA matches it firmly. Size tells how often a clone was seen (once, few, many) or the class of an expanded clone, and some rows leave it out.

TRBJ1-2,NA,few,TRBV20-1,TGCAGTGCTAGTGTACAGACCCTAAGCCGGGGCTACACCTTC,CSASVQTLSRGYTF
TRBJ2-1,NA,NA,TRBV4-1,TGCGCCAGCAGCCAAATATTTAGCGGTTCCTACAATGAGCAGTTCTTC,CASSQIFSGSYNEQFF
TRBJ2-1,TRBD2,NA,TRBV5-1,TGCGCCAGCAGTTCCGGACTAGGCTTGGGATACAATGAGCAGTTCTTC,CASSSGLGLGYNEQFF
TRBJ2-7,TRBD1,NA,TRBV9,TGTGCCAGCACGGGGACAGGGCTTACCTACGAGCAGTACTTC,CASTGTGLTYEQYF
TRBJ2-7,NA,NA,TRBV6-6,TGTGCCAGCAGTTACTTAGCCGGGGATCGGGACGAGCAGTACTTC,CASSYLAGDRDEQYF
TRBJ2-3,TRBD2,NA,TRBV15,TGTGCCACCAGCAGAGATGTTAGCGGGAGGGCAGATACGCAGTATTTT,CATSRDVSGRADTQYF
TRBJ2-7,NA,NA,TRBV29-1,TGCAGCGGGACACAGGAGGGCGGCGACGAGCAGTACTTC,CSGTQEGGDEQYF
TRBJ2-3,NA,NA,TRBV18,TGTGCCAGCTCACCGGCCGGGACACCCACAGATACGCAGTATTTT,CASSPAGTPTDTQYF
TRBJ1-2,NA,NA,TRBV28,TGTGCCAGCAGCACCGGGGGCTATGGCTACACCTTC,CASSTGGYGYTF
TRBJ1-1,TRBD1,NA,TRBV23-1,TGCGCCACCTCCGGGACAGGGGACACTGAAGCTTTCTTT,CATSGTGDTEAFF
TRBJ1-5,TRBD1,few,TRBV4-1,TGCGCCAGCAGCCCCGTCGACAGGGGAGGTAGGAGCAATCAGCCCCAGCATTTT,CASSPVDRGGRSNQPQHF
TRBJ2-1,TRBD2,NA,TRBV9,TGTGCCAGCAGCCCCCAGGGATCGGGGGGGGATGAGCAGTTCTTC,CASSPQGSGGDEQFF
TRBJ1-1,NA,NA,TRBV5-1,TGCGCCAGCAGCATAACCGGGACACCGAACACTGAAGCTTTCTTT,CASSITGTPNTEAFF
TRBJ2-7,NA,few,TRBV4-2,TGTGCCAGCAGTGGGGACTCCTCCTACGAGCAGTACTTC,CASSGDSSYEQYF
TRBJ2-3,NA,NA,TRBV10-1,TGCGCCAGCAGTGGGGAGATGTGGAGCACGCAGTATTTT,CASSGEMWSTQYF
TRBJ2-3,NA,NA,TRBV5-1,TGCGCCAGCAGCTTAAGCGCGACTAGCACAGATACGCAGTATTTT,CASSLSATSTDTQYF
TRBJ2-1,NA,NA,TRBV9,TGTGCCAGCAGCGTCTCTAGCGACTACAATGAGCAGTTCTTC,CASSVSSDYNEQFF
TRBJ2-7,NA,NA,TRBV4-1,TGCGCCAGCAGCCAAGATCGGAGTGAGCAGTACTTC,CASSQDRSEQYF
TRBJ2-6,NA,NA,TRBV30,TGTGCCTGGAGTGGCCCTCAAGGGGTCTCTGGGGCCAACGTCCTGACTTTC,CAWSGPQGVSGANVLTF
TRBJ2-1,TRBD2,NA,TRBV7-7,TGTGCTAGCAGCTTAGCGGGGCGGGGGAGCTCCTACAATGAGCAGTTCTTC,CASSLAGRGSSYNEQFF
TRBJ1-1,NA,NA,TRBV6-6,TGTGCCAGCAGTTACGAATTGGGAGGTACTGAAGCTTTCTTT,CASSYELGGTEAFF
TRBJ2-1,NA,NA,TRBV24-1,TGTGCCACCCGGGGGAGCTCCTACAATGAGCAGTTCTTC,CATRGSSYNEQFF
TRBJ2-3,NA,NA,TRBV13,TGTGCCAGCAGCTTGTTGACTGAAGGCACAGATACGCAGTATTTT,CASSLLTEGTDTQYF
TRBJ1-2,TRBD1,NA,TRBV5-1,TGCGCCAGCAACAGGGGGGATCTCTATGGCTACACCTTC,CASNRGDLYGYTF
TRBJ2-7,NA,NA,TRBV10-1,TGCGCCAGCAACAACGATTTAGCGGACGGGCAGTACTTC,CASNNDLADGQYF
TRBJ1-4,TRBD1,NA,TRBV7-8,TGTGCCAGCAGCAGAGGGACAGCGGTTAATGAAAAACTGTTTTTT,CASSRGTAVNEKLFF
TRBJ1-2,TRBD1,NA,TRBV5-5,TGTGCCAGCAGCTCCGGGACAGTCACCGGCTACACCTTC,CASSSGTVTGYTF
TRBJ2-3,TRBD2,NA,TRBV6-5,TGTGCCACCAGATTAGCGGGAGGGCCTTTAGGTACGCAGTATTTT,CATRLAGGPLGTQYF
TRBJ1-1,TRBD1,NA,TRBV9,TGTGCCAGCAGCGTACTTGACAGGGAGAACACTGAAGCTTTCTTT,CASSVLDRENTEAFF
TRBJ2-3,TRBD2,NA,TRBV6-4,TGTGCCAGCAGTGATGTAGCGGGAGGGACAGATACGCAGTATTTT,CASSDVAGGTDTQYF
TRBJ1-1,TRBD1,once,TRBV5-5,TGTGCCAGCAGCTTGGCCTGGACAGGCATGAACACTGAAGCTTTCTTT,CASSLAWTGMNTEAFF
TRBJ2-7,NA,NA,TRBV28,TGTGCCAGCAGTCCCGGACAGCTCTCCTACGAGCAGTACTTC,CASSPGQLSYEQYF
TRBJ2-7,NA,few,TRBV7-9,TGTGCCAGCAGCTTAGGTGGCACAAGCGAGCAGTACTTC,CASSLGGTSEQYF
TRBJ1-5,NA,NA,TRBV28,TGTGCCAGCAGTTCCAGTGACAGGTTCCGCAATCAGCCCCAGCATTTT,CASSSSDRFRNQPQHF
TRBJ1-1,NA,NA,TRBV29-1,TGCAGCGTTGTTGTGGGGGGAGCTGAAGCTTTCTTT,CSVVVGGAEAFF
TRBJ1-6,NA,NA,TRBV7-8,TGTGCCAGCAGCTTTTCAGGGAATAATTCACCCCTCCACTTT,CASSFSGNNSPLHF
TRBJ1-2,TRBD1,NA,TRBV2,TGTGCCAGCAGTGATCGGACAGGGTCGTTGGGCACCTTC,CASSDRTGSLGTF
TRBJ1-2,TRBD1,NA,TRBV23-1,TGCGCCAGCAGTCAACCATCCCCCAAACAGGGGGCCCCTTGGGGCTACACCTTC,CASSQPSPKQGAPWGYTF
TRBJ1-1,TRBD1,NA,TRBV10-3,TGTGCCAGCCAGGGGGACCCAGGGACTGAAGCTTTCTTT,CASQGDPGTEAFF
TRBJ1-5,NA,NA,TRBV6-5,TGTGCCAGCAGTTACTCGTCAGGGAATGGGCCCCAGCATTTT,CASSYSSGNGPQHF
TRBJ2-5,NA,NA,TRBV30,TGTGCCTGGAGTGTTCCGGAGCGGAGTGAGACCCAGTACTTC,CAWSVPERSETQYF
TRBJ2-3,NA,NA,TRBV5-1,TGCGCCAGCAGCTTGGCCGTGACCCGGGAGTCAGATACGCAGTATTTT,CASSLAVTRESDTQYF
TRBJ1-6,TRBD1,NA,TRBV28,TGTGCCAGCAGTTTCCCGGGACAGGTGTCACCCCTCCACTTT,CASSFPGQVSPLHF
TRBJ1-2,TRBD1,NA,TRBV28,TGTGCCAGCAGTACCCCCGGGACAGGCTATGGCTACACCTTC,CASSTPGTGYGYTF
TRBJ1-5,NA,once,TRBV7-3,TGTGCCAGCAGCTTAACCCGGGTCCCATATCCGAGCAATCAGCCCCAGCATTTT,CASSLTRVPYPSNQPQHF
TRBJ1-5,TRBD1,once,TRBV7-2,TGTGCCAGCAGCTTACGAGGGGGCGATCAGCCCCAGCATTTT,CASSLRGGDQPQHF
TRBJ2-1,TRBD2,once,TRBV19,TGTGCCAGTAAGCGGGGGGACAATGAGCAGTTCTTC,CASKRGDNEQFF
TRBJ2-2,TRBD2,NA,TRBV7-3,TGTGCCAGCAGCCCCTCGGGGGGTACCGGGGAGCTGTTTTTT,CASSPSGGTGELFF
TRBJ2-7,NA,once,TRBV9,TGTGCCAGCAGCGTAGGGGGGGACCGAGCGTACGAGCAGTACTTC,CASSVGGDRAYEQYF
TRBJ1-2,NA,few,TRBV18,TGTGCCAGCGACACGGGAGAGGGAGCCTTCTATGGCTACACCTTC,CASDTGEGAFYGYTF
TRBJ2-1,NA,NA,TRBV2,TGTGCCAGCCCTCGAAGCGGGCGCTCCTACAATGAGCAGTTCTTC,CASPRSGRSYNEQFF
TRBJ1-2,NA,NA,TRBV7-3,TGTGCCAGCAGCCCGACAGGCACTCGGTATGGCTACACCTTC,CASSPTGTRYGYTF
TRBJ1-5,NA,NA,TRBV6-6,TGTGCCAGCAGTCGAGGGACACCGTATAGCAATCAGCCCCAGCATTTT,CASSRGTPYSNQPQHF